The 5 T cell receptor beta chains reported below all come from one sample, sequenced in a study of cytomegalovirus exposure and HLA in healthy donors. In the PCR, 60 Vbeta and 13 Jbeta primers were used. TCRdb's table, derived via immunoSEQ multiplex PCR, lists solely in-frame clones and lacks some. The sample records tens of thousands of clones, about 80% being singletons. Input material: PBMCs. The origin of the receptors is a middle-aged man in good health and CMV-seropositive.

The gene calls are TRBV6-6 and TRBJ1-1; possible D gene TRBD1, 6 bases. The CDR3 sequence is 14 residues long. Trimming took off 10 bases at V and 7 bases at J, with 22 bases between the two ends. Germline CDR1 reads MNHNY; CDR2 reads SVGAGI (reference sequence). CDR3 DNA: TGTGCCACTCGGGGACACTCTGAGGGCCTTGAAGCTTTCTTT. Translated, it gives CATRGHSEGLEAFF.

V usage is TRBV27 and J usage is TRBJ2-1; tentatively, D is TRBD2 (6 bases). This CDR3 spans 13 amino acids. Trimming left V 5 bases short and J 9 bases short, with 14 bases between. The germline CDR1 and CDR2 sequences are MNHEY and SMNVEV (reference sequence). CDR3 nucleotide sequence: TGTGCCAGCAGTCCCCCGGGGAGGCTTGAGCAGTTCTTC. Its translation: CASSPPGRLEQFF.

The rearrangement links TRBV5-5 to TRBJ1-5; D not certain. V shed 1 base and J shed 6 bases, with 8 bases lying between them. CDR1 SGHKS and CDR2 YYEKEE come from the germline V gene (reference sequence). This CDR3 comprises 13 residues. CDR3 sequence reads: CASSLLTGQPQHF. As DNA, the CDR3 is TGTGCCAGCAGCTTGTTAACGGGTCAGCCCCAGCATTTT.

The V and J genes are TRBV10-3 and TRBJ2-7, with D perhaps TRBD2 (5 bases). V shed 7 bases and J shed 3 bases, with 7 bases lying between them. CDR3 length equals 11 residues. Germline-derived CDR1 and CDR2 are ENHRY and SYGVKD. CDR3 region: CAIKSGYEQYF. CDR3 bases: TGTGCCATCAAAAGCGGCTACGAGCAGTACTTC.

The rearrangement links TRBV5-1 to TRBJ1-1; the D is unclear. The CDR3 sequence is 14 residues long. Germline CDR1 and CDR2: SGHRS and YFSETQ. V was cut by 0 bases and J by 1 base, with 7 bases left in between. CDR3 sequence (DNA): TGCGCCAGCAGCTTGGACTCCGAGAACACTGAAGCTTTCTTT. Encoded protein: CASSLDSENTEAFF.